These 24 T cell receptor beta chains were sequenced from one sample in a study of blood T cell repertoires in COVID-19 (dated by TCRdb to between 2020 and 2021). The receptor library was made with the immunoSEQ multiplex PCR assay. Not all clones reach the TCRdb copy of this immuneACCESS table, which keeps in-frame sequences only. Checked studies attribute under half of the gap to unresolved V genes and leave the rest unexplained. The sample table records 150,000 or so clones; about 88% of these occur just once. The biggest ten clones account for approximately 24% of the sample. Material for sequencing was peripheral blood. These receptors were obtained from a man aged 55 to 69 with acute or convalescent COVID-19.

The chain recombines TRBV23-1 with TRBJ2-7, with D possibly matching TRBD1 (5 bases). TRBV23-1 is an ORF for which the function is uncertain. This CDR3 comprises 16 residues. V was trimmed by 3 bases and J by 4 bases, leaving 19 bases between them. CDR3 protein: CASSHTLERGGYEQYV. The CDR3 DNA follows: TGCGCCAGCAGTCACACCTTAGAAAGGGGTGGTTACGAGCAGTACGTC.

This clone was detected once. The rearrangement links TRBV3-1 (or the pseudogene TRBV3-2) to TRBJ1-2; D ambiguous. The CDR3 has 15 amino acids. CDR1 LGHDT and CDR2 YNNKEL come from the germline V gene (reference sequence). Trimming left V 2 bases short and J 1 base short, with 11 bases between. DNA of the CDR3: TGTGCCAGCAGCCAACCCGGACTGATTAACTATGGCTACACCTTC. It translates to CASSQPGLINYGYTF.

The chain couples TRBV28 to TRBJ1-3; 7 bases agree with TRBD1. Germline V CDR1 and CDR2: MDHEN, SYDVKM. This CDR3 region has 14 residues. The V gene end was trimmed by 5 bases and the J gene end by 3 bases; junction bases not matched to a gene: 4. The CDR3 protein is CASSPQGFGNTIYF. The CDR3 nucleotides are TGTGCCAGCAGTCCACAGGGGTTTGGAAACACCATATATTTT.

The chain carries TRBV4-3 and TRBJ2-7; D is possibly TRBD1 (5 bases). V dropped 0 bases and J dropped 3 bases, with 15 bases sitting between them. CDR1 and CDR2 (germline): LGHNA, YSLEER. This CDR3 region has 16 residues. CDR3 loop: CASSQDAGPPLYEQYF. CDR3 coding DNA: TGCGCCAGCAGCCAAGATGCAGGGCCCCCCCTCTACGAGCAGTACTTC.

This clone was counted between two and nine times. V gene TRBV6-5 combines with J gene TRBJ2-4, with D perhaps TRBD2 (5 bases). The CDR3 is 16 amino acids. Germline V CDR1 and CDR2: MNHEY, SVGAGI. Trimming shortened V by 3 bases and J by 0 bases, and 12 bases separated the two germline ends. This CDR3 is CASSYAGPIAKNIQYF. The CDR3 bases are TGTGCCAGCAGTTATGCGGGCCCGATAGCCAAAAACATTCAGTACTTC.

The chain uses TRBV4-2 and TRBJ2-3; TRBD2 matches at 8 bases. The CDR3 has 15 residues. The V gene end was trimmed by 0 bases and the J gene end by 6 bases; junction bases not matched to a gene: 5. Germline loops: CDR1 LGHNA, CDR2 YNFKEQ. This chain's CDR3 is CASSQEVRGGDTQYF. CDR3 nucleotide sequence: TGTGCCAGCAGCCAAGAGGTTCGGGGGGGGGATACGCAGTATTTT.

The chain joins TRBV28 to TRBJ1-1, with 8 bases that match TRBD1. CDR3 length equals 14 residues. Germline CDR1 is MDHEN and CDR2 is SYDVKM. The V and J ends lost 5 bases and 5 bases, in that order; junction bases with no gene match: 7. The CDR3 DNA is TGTGCCAGCAGTCAACTCACAGGGGGTACTGAAGCTTTCTTT. Residues: CASSQLTGGTEAFF.

This clone is a singleton in its sample. This sequence joins TRBV5-4 and TRBJ2-3; 15 bases match TRBD2. V was pared by 1 base and J by 0 bases, with 3 bases of the junction left unmatched. Germline CDR1 reads SGHNT; CDR2 reads YYREEE (reference sequence). The CDR3 is 18 residues long. The CDR3, as DNA: TGTGCCAGCAGCTTGAGGACTAGCGGGAGGGCGAGCACAGATACGCAGTATTTT. It translates to CASSLRTSGRASTDTQYF. Full variable domain (rest looked up from reference TRBV5-4 and TRBJ2-3): ETGVTQSPTHLIKTRGQQVTLRCSSQSGHNTVSWYQQALGQGPQFIFQYYREEENGRGNFPPRFSGLQFPNYSSELNVNALELDDSALYLCASSLRTSGRASTDTQYFGPGTRLTVL.

This clone was seen more than once but under ten times. J is TRBJ1-2 and V is TRBV4-1, with TRBD1 matching 7 bases. The CDR3 contains 14 residues. Germline CDR1 MGHRA, CDR2 YSYEKL. With 4 bases clipped from V and 7 bases from J, the junction kept 9 bases outside the gene matches. The CDR3 spells CASSPTGDYGGYTF. The CDR3 nucleotides are TGCGCCAGCAGCCCAACAGGGGATTACGGTGGCTACACCTTC.

The V gene is TRBV12-3 or TRBV12-4, the J gene TRBJ1-1; 7 bases align to TRBD1. This CDR3 has 13 amino acids. V lost 7 bases, J lost 5 bases, and 7 bases stayed unmatched. The CDR3 is CASTKGAWTEAFF. The CDR3 nucleotides are TGTGCCAGCACCAAGGGGGCTTGGACTGAAGCTTTCTTT.

The chain employs TRBV7-3 and TRBJ2-1; D is ambiguous. Trimming took 2 bases from V and 6 from J, leaving 11 bases between them. The CDR3 is made up of 14 amino acids. Germline CDR1 and CDR2: SGHTA and FQGTGA. CDR3 residues: CASSLSRQTNEQFF. DNA for the CDR3: TGTGCCAGCAGCTTATCCAGGCAGACCAATGAGCAGTTCTTC.

The sample holds one count of this clone. The chain has TRBV3-1 (or the pseudogene TRBV3-2) and TRBJ1-1, with no clear D. CDR3 size: 14 residues. Germline CDR1 is LGHDT and CDR2 is YNNKEL (reference sequence). The V end lost 0 bases, the J end lost 1 base, and 6 bases lay between the germline ends. CDR3 sequence reads: CASSQDHKNTEAFF. The CDR3 bases are TGTGCCAGCAGCCAAGATCACAAGAACACTGAAGCTTTCTTT.

This chain links TRBV29-1 with TRBJ2-7, with D unclear. Trimming shortened V by 4 bases and J by 4 bases, and 8 bases separated the two germline ends. The CDR3 contains 11 residues. The germline CDR1 and CDR2 sequences are SQVTM and ANQGSEA. Here the CDR3 reads CSVGSLYEQYF. The CDR3 DNA follows: TGCAGCGTTGGTAGCTTATACGAGCAGTACTTC.

This clone was observed at least ten times. The gene calls are TRBV6-1 and TRBJ1-6; tentatively, D is TRBD1 (5 bases). CDR3 size: 15 residues. V lost 1 base and J lost 6, with 10 bases in between. Germline loops: CDR1 MNHNS, CDR2 SASEGT. Written as DNA, the CDR3 is TGTGCCAGCAGTGAAGGGTGGGGCTTTAATTCACCCCTCCACTTT. Its protein is CASSEGWGFNSPLHF.

The V and J genes are TRBV6-5 and TRBJ2-5, with D possibly TRBD2 on 5 matching bases. The CDR3 extends over 12 amino acids. Trimming took 5 bases from V and 5 from J, leaving 9 bases between them. Per germline, CDR1 MNHEY and CDR2 SVGAGI. The CDR3 reads CASSPSGETQYF. The CDR3 DNA is TGTGCCAGCAGTCCATCGGGGGAGACCCAGTACTTC.

V usage is TRBV2 and J usage is TRBJ2-5; 9 bases agree with TRBD2. The CDR3 has 15 amino acids. The ends lost 3 bases at V and 4 bases at J; junction bases unmatched: 6. Germline assignment: CDR1 SNHLY and CDR2 FYNNEI. The CDR3 spells CASSEIGGGAETQYF. CDR3 coding DNA: TGTGCCAGCAGTGAGATCGGCGGGGGGGCAGAGACCCAGTACTTC.

This CDR3 reads CASSVDSSTNEKLFF. For the CDR3, the DNA is TGCGCCAGCAGCGTGGACAGTTCAACTAATGAAAAACTGTTTTTT. The chain has TRBV5-1 and TRBJ1-4; the D gene is possibly TRBD1 (6 bases). The germline V gene encodes CDR1 SGHRS and CDR2 YFSETQ. Trimming cost V 4 bases and J 0 bases, with 10 bases left between them. CDR3 length: 15 amino acids.

The V call is TRBV6-5, the J call TRBJ2-2, with D tentatively TRBD1 (6 bases). This CDR3 region has 13 residues. Looked up from germline, CDR1 is MNHEY and CDR2 is SVGAGI. Trimming stripped 9 bases from V and 4 bases from J, with 12 bases between. The CDR3 loop is CASRGSVTGELFF. The DNA for the CDR3 is TGTGCCAGTAGGGGGTCGGTCACCGGGGAGCTGTTTTTT.

V and J are TRBV2 and TRBJ1-4; 9 nucleotides match TRBD1. V shed 6 bases, J shed 8 bases, and the junction held 10 bases outside the gene matches. The CDR3 consists of 15 residues. The germline gives CDR1 SNHLY, CDR2 FYNNEI. The CDR3 bases are TGTGCCAGCAGGCTAGACAGGGGGTCGGGGGAAAAACTGTTTTTT. It encodes CASRLDRGSGEKLFF.

This clone was recorded once. The rearrangement joins TRBV30 to TRBJ1-5; a possible D gene is TRBD1 (5 bases). CDR1 is GTSNPN and CDR2 is SVGIG in the germline V gene (reference sequence). The ends were cut back, 1 base at V and 3 bases at J, with 28 bases in the middle. This CDR3 has 20 residues. The DNA of the CDR3 is TGTGCCTGGAGTGCTAAGGGGAGGGGAGGGCTTTTGGGGAACAATCAGCCCCAGCATTTT. Protein sequence: CAWSAKGRGGLLGNNQPQHF.

The gene calls are TRBV13 and TRBJ2-5, with D possibly TRBD2 on 6 matching bases. Germline CDR1 and CDR2: PRHDT and FYEKMQ (reference sequence). V lost 5 bases, J lost 7 bases, and 17 bases lay in between. This CDR3 comprises 14 residues. CDR3 DNA sequence: TGTGCCAGCAGCCCTAGTGGGTCCGGGGGGACCCAGTACTTC. Translation: CASSPSGSGGTQYF.

The chain combines TRBV6-6 with TRBJ2-1, with D perhaps TRBD2 (6 bases). Germline CDR1 MNHNY, CDR2 SVGAGI (reference sequence). Trimming stripped 2 bases from V and 1 base from J, with 6 bases between. This CDR3 is 14 amino acids long. This CDR3 is CASSYRGSYNEQFF. The CDR3 nucleotides read TGTGCCAGCAGTTACCGGGGGTCCTACAATGAGCAGTTCTTC.

The chain is built from TRBV5-1 and TRBJ1-3, with 7 bases aligning to TRBD1. There are 16 residues in the CDR3. Germline trimming cut 4 bases from V and 1 base from J; bases unmatched to any gene: 8. Per the germline V gene, CDR1 is SGHRS and CDR2 is YFSETQ. CDR3: CASSTGTASSGNTIYF. The CDR3 DNA reads TGCGCCAGCAGCACCGGGACAGCCTCGTCTGGAAACACCATATATTTT.

The chain has TRBV25-1 and TRBJ1-4; D gene ambiguous. The ends were cut back, 6 bases at V and 8 bases at J, with 13 bases in the middle. CDR3 length equals 13 residues. The germline V gene has CDR1 MGHDK and CDR2 SYGVNS. CDR3 region: CASRQTLVEKLFF. For the CDR3, the DNA is TGTGCCAGCAGGCAGACCCTAGTGGAAAAACTGTTTTTT.